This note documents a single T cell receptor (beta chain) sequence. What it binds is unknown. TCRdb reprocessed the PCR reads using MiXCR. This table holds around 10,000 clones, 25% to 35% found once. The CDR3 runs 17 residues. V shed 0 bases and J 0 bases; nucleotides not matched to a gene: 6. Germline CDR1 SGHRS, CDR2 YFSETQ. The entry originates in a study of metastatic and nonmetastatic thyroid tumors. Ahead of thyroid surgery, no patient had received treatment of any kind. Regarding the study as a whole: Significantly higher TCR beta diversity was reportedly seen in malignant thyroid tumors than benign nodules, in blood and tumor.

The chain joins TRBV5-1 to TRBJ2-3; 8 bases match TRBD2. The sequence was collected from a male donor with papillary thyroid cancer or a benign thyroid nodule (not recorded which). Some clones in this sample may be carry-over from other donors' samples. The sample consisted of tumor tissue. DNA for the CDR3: TGCGCCAGCAGCTTGGGGATGAGCGGGAGCAGCACAGATACGCAGTATTTT. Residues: CASSLGMSGSSTDTQYF.